This T cell receptor (beta chain) was identified during a study of CD8 T cells in ankylosing spondylitis. TCRdb itself ran the 5' RACE reads through MiXCR, one entry per CDR3 protein. The repertoire includes a few hundred thousand distinct CDR3 sequences, around 7.6% of them detected once, and roughly 15% sits in the top ten. Points from the study as a whole: A motif of eight highly homologous TCR beta variants was seen as apparently characteristic of ankylosing spondylitis blood. Disease-linked clones reportedly showed significant enrichment in matched ankylosing spondylitis synovial fluid.

In this sample, this clonotype turned up a few times. Its target is unknown. V was pared by 0 bases and J by 4 bases, with 11 bases between. The CDR3 loop spans 15 amino acids. Per germline, CDR1 SGHKS and CDR2 YYEKEE (reference sequence). The chain uses TRBV5-5 and TRBJ1-5; D is unresolved. Material for sequencing was blood, either unsorted or a sorted T cell fraction (not recorded which). This TCR was recovered from a male donor with ankylosing spondylitis. CDR3 region: CASSLGRAVNQPQHF. In nucleotides, the CDR3 is TGTGCCAGCAGCTTGGGGAGGGCTGTTAATCAGCCCCAGCATTTT.